Below, 17 T cell receptor beta chains from the same sample are listed, as sequenced in a study of T cell changes during pregnancy in multiple sclerosis. TCRdb's copy holds only in-frame clones and misses some; the assay was immunoSEQ multiplex PCR. Of 45,000 or so clones listed, approximately 91% were seen once; the top ten hold roughly 1.5%. What was sequenced was PBMCs (not recorded whether the cells were cultured). These TCRs come from a female donor with multiple sclerosis, enrolled in a pregnancy study.

This chain joins TRBV19 and TRBJ2-3; D perhaps matches TRBD2 (5 bases). The CDR3 spans 13 residues. V lost 5 bases to trimming and J lost 0 bases, with 6 bases between them. Germline CDR1 is LNHDA and CDR2 is SQIVND (reference sequence). The CDR3 nucleotides read TGTGCCAGTAGTGGGAGTAGCACAGATACGCAGTATTTT. Translated: CASSGSSTDTQYF.

V and J are TRBV7-2 and TRBJ2-3; 12 positions match TRBD2. The V gene end was trimmed by 5 bases and the J gene end by 3 bases; junction bases not matched to a gene: 6. The CDR3 covers 16 residues. Germline CDR1 and CDR2: SGHTA and FQGNSA. CDR3 in amino acids: CASSPTLAGGTDTQYF. Here the CDR3 DNA reads TGTGCCAGCAGCCCCACTCTAGCGGGAGGGACAGATACGCAGTATTTT.

This clone was seen only a few times. The chain links TRBV5-6 to TRBJ1-5; D call uncertain. V was trimmed by 0 bases and J by 7 bases, leaving 8 bases between them. This CDR3 is 13 amino acids long. CDR1 is SGHDT and CDR2 is YYEEEE in the germline V gene. The CDR3 spells CASSLALGQPQHF. CDR3 DNA sequence: TGTGCCAGCAGCTTGGCCTTGGGCCAGCCCCAGCATTTT.

V and J are TRBV2 and TRBJ2-1; no definite D call. The CDR3 is 14 amino acids. Trimming took off 7 bases at V and 5 bases at J, with 15 bases between the two ends. In germline, CDR1 is SNHLY, CDR2 FYNNEI. This chain's CDR3 is CASTGATVDNEQFF. The CDR3 DNA sequence: TGTGCCAGCACGGGCGCTACCGTCGACAATGAGCAGTTCTTC.

The chain recombines TRBV7-2 with TRBJ2-3; 11 nucleotides align to TRBD2. CDR3 size: 15 residues. Germline assignment: CDR1 SGHTA and CDR2 FQGNSA. Trimming removed 1 base from V and 6 bases from J; junction bases left unmatched: 3. The CDR3 coding sequence is TGTGCCAGCAGCTTAGGACTAGCGGGACCCGATACGCAGTATTTT. Translated: CASSLGLAGPDTQYF.

The J gene is TRBJ1-1, the V gene TRBV10-3; no clear D. The V end lost 3 bases, the J end lost 1 base, and 3 bases lay between the germline ends. Germline V gene sequence: CDR1 ENHRY, CDR2 SYGVKD. The length of the CDR3 is 12 residues. Here the CDR3 reads CAISDRNTEAFF. DNA for the CDR3: TGTGCCATCAGTGATAGGAACACTGAAGCTTTCTTT.

This clone showed up just a few times. This chain connects TRBV4-3 to TRBJ1-4; 9 bases match TRBD1. This CDR3 is 16 amino acids long. Germline trimming cut 2 bases from V and 8 bases from J; bases unmatched to any gene: 9. From germline, CDR1 is LGHNA and CDR2 YSLEER. CDR3 sequence: CASSQRLGTGNEKLFF. The DNA for the CDR3 is TGCGCCAGCAGCCAACGCCTCGGGACAGGGAACGAAAAACTGTTTTTT.

V usage is TRBV5-4 and J usage is TRBJ2-7, with D possibly TRBD2 on 6 matching bases. The CDR3 loop spans 12 amino acids. The ends were cut back, 3 bases at V and 9 bases at J, with 13 bases in the middle. Germline CDR1 SGHNT, CDR2 YYREEE (reference sequence). This CDR3 reads CASSSIAETQYF. The CDR3 DNA is TGTGCCAGCAGCTCAATAGCGGAAACGCAGTACTTC.

V usage is TRBV10-3 and J usage is TRBJ2-5, with a possible D match to TRBD2 (6 bases). V was clipped by 2 bases and J by 0 bases, with 13 bases between them. The germline V gene has CDR1 ENHRY and CDR2 SYGVKD. The CDR3 sequence is 16 residues long. The CDR3 nucleotides are TGTGCCATCAGTGAGAGATCGGGACTGTACCAAGAGACCCAGTACTTC. It specifies CAISERSGLYQETQYF.

The J gene is TRBJ2-2, the V gene TRBV5-1, with TRBD2 identical over 8 bases. V shed 0 bases, J shed 6 bases, and the junction held 4 bases outside the gene matches. Germline V CDR1 and CDR2: SGHRS, YFSETQ. The CDR3 is 15 residues long. The CDR3 DNA reads TGCGCCAGCAGCTTGGAGCGGGAGAGGGCCGGGGAGCTGTTTTTT. Translated, it gives CASSLERERAGELFF.

This clone was seen once. This chain uses TRBV5-1 with TRBJ2-3; no clear D gene. With 3 bases removed from V and 6 bases from J, the gap between germline ends came to 11 bases. Germline assignment: CDR1 SGHRS and CDR2 YFSETQ. CDR3 size: 13 residues. CDR3 protein: CASSSTPSDTQYF. The CDR3 DNA follows: TGCGCCAGCAGCTCGACTCCCTCGGATACGCAGTATTTT.

The rearrangement joins TRBV10-1 to TRBJ2-2; 11 bases are shared with TRBD2. The germline gives CDR1 WNHNN, CDR2 SYGVQD (reference sequence). CDR3 size: 15 residues. The V gene end was trimmed by 1 base and the J gene end by 5 bases; junction bases not matched to a gene: 0. CDR3 nucleotides: TGCGCCAGCAGTGAGTTAGCGGGAGGGACCGGGGAGCTGTTTTTT. As protein: CASSELAGGTGELFF.

The chain employs TRBV10-2 and TRBJ1-5, with 10 bases lining up with TRBD1. Trimming cost V 1 base and J 6 bases; bases outside gene matches: 6. This CDR3 contains 16 residues. Germline CDR1 is WSHSY and CDR2 is SAAADI. Here the CDR3 reads CASSEWDRGMGQPQHF. CDR3 nucleotides: TGCGCCAGCAGTGAGTGGGACAGGGGAATGGGTCAGCCCCAGCATTTT.

The gene calls are TRBV2 and TRBJ2-7, with D unresolved. This CDR3 has 12 residues. Germline lookup yields CDR1 SNHLY and CDR2 FYNNEI. Trimming cost V 1 base and J 3 bases, with 4 bases left between them. The CDR3 loop is CASSEVNYEQYF. The CDR3 DNA reads TGTGCCAGCAGTGAAGTGAACTACGAGCAGTACTTC.

This chain joins TRBV29-1 and TRBJ1-3; 7 positions agree with TRBD1. Germline V gene lookup returns CDR1 SQVTM and CDR2 ANQGSEA. This CDR3 has 13 amino acids. V was clipped by 7 bases and J by 4 bases; unmatched bases: 7. CDR3 region: CSARTGRGNTIYF. CDR3 sequence (DNA): TGCAGCGCTAGGACAGGACGGGGAAACACCATATATTTT.

The V gene is TRBV7-6, the J gene TRBJ2-1; either TRBD1 or TRBD2 may fit D (5 bases each). There are 13 residues in the CDR3. From germline, CDR1 is SGHVS and CDR2 FNYEAQ. The V gene lost 4 bases and the J gene lost 3 bases, with 7 bases spanning the gap. The CDR3 DNA sequence: TGTGCCAGCAGCTCGGGACGCTACAATGAGCAGTTCTTC. Translation: CASSSGRYNEQFF.

This clone was recorded a few times. The V call is TRBV27, the J call TRBJ1-1; D is possibly TRBD1 (5 bases). The V gene's germline CDR1 is MNHEY and CDR2 SMNVEV (reference sequence). V was cut by 4 bases and J by 9 bases, with 15 bases left in between. The CDR3 extends over 13 amino acids. The CDR3 sequence is CASSWSQGTKAFF. CDR3 nucleotides: TGTGCCAGCAGTTGGTCCCAGGGCACCAAAGCTTTCTTT.